Each of the 32 T cell receptor beta chains below was sequenced from the same sample in a study of early T cells in non-severe SARS-CoV-2 infection. Via MiXCR, TCRdb re-called the 5' RACE reads, giving one row per CDR3 protein. Of tens of thousands of distinct CDR3 sequences listed, around 10% were seen once; the top ten hold 6.5% to 8.5%. The specimen was whole blood, collected at baseline. These receptors came from an adult who was a healthcare worker with PCR-confirmed SARS-CoV-2 infection or an uninfected control (not recorded which).

There are many counts of this clonotype. V is TRBV15 and J is TRBJ2-1; TRBD2 aligns across 9 bases. The CDR3 has 16 residues. V was pared by 1 base and J by 7 bases, with 8 bases of the junction left unmatched. The V gene's germline CDR1 is LNHNV and CDR2 YYDKDF (reference sequence). CDR3 residues: CATSRGARGRENEQFF. CDR3 sequence (DNA): TGTGCCACCAGCAGAGGAGCCCGCGGGAGGGAAAATGAGCAGTTCTTC. Full variable domain (missing parts from reference TRBV15 and TRBJ2-1): DAMVIQNPRYQVTQFGKPVTLSCSQTLNHNVMYWYQQKSSQAPKLLFHYYDKDFNNEADTPDNFQSRRPNTSFCFLDIRSPGLGDTAMYLCATSRGARGRENEQFFGPGTRLTVL.

The chain combines TRBV6-2 or TRBV6-3 with TRBJ1-1; no clear D. V was clipped by 7 bases and J by 1 base, with 10 bases between them. The germline CDR1 and CDR2 sequences are MNHEY and SVGEGT. The CDR3 has 13 residues. The CDR3 DNA reads TGTGCCAGCAACCCGGGAAGGAACACTGAAGCTTTCTTT. Amino acid sequence: CASNPGRNTEAFF.

This clonotype was picked up a small number of times. The chain combines TRBV5-1 with TRBJ1-5; the D is unclear. From germline, CDR1 is SGHRS and CDR2 YFSETQ. V lost 0 bases, J lost 6 bases, and 16 bases lay in between. This CDR3 contains 16 residues. The CDR3 sequence is CASSLDGIGLGQPQHF. The CDR3 nucleotides are TGCGCCAGCAGCTTGGACGGGATCGGGCTCGGTCAGCCCCAGCATTTT.

The rearrangement joins TRBV7-2 to TRBJ1-2, with a tentative D call TRBD1 (5 bases). This CDR3 has 13 amino acids. V lost 1 base and J lost 4, with 7 bases in between. CDR1 and CDR2 (germline): SGHTA, FQGNSA. The CDR3 protein is CASSLGGSYGYTF. The CDR3, as DNA: TGTGCCAGCAGCTTAGGGGGGAGCTATGGCTACACCTTC.

CDR3 residues: CASSQEWVSTYEQYF. CDR3 in DNA: TGCGCCAGCAGCCAAGAGTGGGTGTCCACCTACGAGCAGTACTTC. The V gene is TRBV4-3, the J gene TRBJ2-7; D gene unclear. The CDR3 has 15 residues. From germline, CDR1 is LGHNA and CDR2 YSLEER. V was pared by 0 bases and J by 2 bases, with 11 bases between.

This clonotype was seen a handful of times. The rearrangement links TRBV12-3 or TRBV12-4 to TRBJ1-1; D is possibly TRBD1 (5 bases). CDR3 length: 13 residues. The germline V and J ends were trimmed by 7 bases and 10 bases, with 19 bases remaining between them. The CDR3 region is CASNKGPLLGAFF. The DNA for the CDR3 is TGTGCCAGCAACAAGGGACCCCTGTTGGGAGCTTTCTTT.

At least ten counts were recorded for this clonotype. The CDR3 bases are TGCAGTGCCAAGAGACAGAGCTATAGCAATCAGCCCCAGCATTTT. Amino acid sequence: CSAKRQSYSNQPQHF. This chain links TRBV20-1 with TRBJ1-5; D is perhaps TRBD1 (5 bases). With 6 bases removed from V and 0 bases from J, the gap between germline ends came to 15 bases. CDR3 size: 15 residues. Germline V gene sequence: CDR1 DFQATT, CDR2 SNEGSKA (reference sequence).

This clonotype was counted ten times or more. The chain joins TRBV4-1 to TRBJ1-1; no clear D gene. Trimming took off 3 bases at V and 5 bases at J, with 10 bases between the two ends. The CDR3 covers 13 residues. Germline V gene data show CDR1 as MGHRA and CDR2 as YSYEKL. CDR3 nucleotide sequence: TGCGCCAGCAGCCAGAACGCGGGGACTGAAGCTTTCTTT. Translation: CASSQNAGTEAFF.

J is TRBJ2-1 and V is TRBV18; D call uncertain. The CDR3 sequence is 13 residues long. The germline CDR1 and CDR2 sequences are KGHSH and LQKENI. Trimming pared 6 bases from V and 16 bases from J, leaving 22 bases between. The CDR3 DNA reads as TGTGCCAGCTCCCCAACCCGTGAGGCCGGCGGCTTCTTC. Protein sequence: CASSPTREAGGFF.

V usage is TRBV30 and J usage is TRBJ1-5; D not resolved. In germline, CDR1 is GTSNPN, CDR2 SVGIG (reference sequence). The germline V and J ends were trimmed by 0 bases and 2 bases, with 14 bases remaining between them. CDR3 length: 16 amino acids. This chain's CDR3 is CAWSVGASGGNQPQHF. CDR3 sequence (DNA): TGTGCCTGGAGTGTGGGAGCCTCGGGTGGCAATCAGCCCCAGCATTTT.

This clonotype was counted between two and nine times. The chain carries TRBV7-9 and TRBJ2-1; D is unclear. V was clipped by 3 bases and J by 6 bases, with 15 bases between them. CDR3 length: 15 amino acids. Germline-derived CDR1 and CDR2 are SEHNR and FQNEAQ (reference sequence). The CDR3 nucleotides are TGTGCCAGCAGCTTTCGCCAAACCAACCGCAATGAGCAGTTCTTC. This translates into CASSFRQTNRNEQFF. The full variable domain, in which reference TRBV7-9 and TRBJ2-1 provide the parts outside the CDR3, is DTGVSQNPRHKITKRGQNVTFRCDPISEHNRLYWYRQTLGQGPEFLTYFQNEAQLEKSRLLSDRFSAERPKGSFSTLEIQRTEQGDSAMYLCASSFRQTNRNEQFFGPGTRLTVL.

This clonotype has a handful of counts. The rearrangement uses TRBV20-1 and TRBJ2-2, with unresolved D. CDR1 and CDR2 (germline): DFQATT, SNEGSKA (reference sequence). This CDR3 contains 13 residues. Trimming cost V 6 bases and J 4 bases, with 12 bases left between them. CDR3 in amino acids: CSATQEGTGELFF. The CDR3 region has the DNA TGCAGTGCCACCCAGGAAGGCACCGGGGAGCTGTTTTTT.

This clonotype showed up just a few times. The chain links TRBV3-1 to TRBJ1-2, with D tentatively TRBD1 (5 bases). Germline V gene sequence: CDR1 LGHDT, CDR2 YNNKEL (reference sequence). This CDR3 is built from 14 residues. V dropped 0 bases and J dropped 3 bases, with 8 bases sitting between them. CDR3 protein: CASSQDRGDYGYTF. The CDR3 nucleotides are TGTGCCAGCAGCCAAGATCGAGGGGACTATGGCTACACCTTC.

There are a few counts of this clonotype. The chain uses TRBV20-1 and TRBJ2-7; 12 nucleotides line up with TRBD2. This CDR3 is built from 13 residues. V shed 5 bases, J shed 6 bases, and the junction held 5 bases outside the gene matches. Germline loops: CDR1 DFQATT, CDR2 SNEGSKA (reference sequence). CDR3 residues: CSAPTSGGREQYF. In DNA form, the CDR3 reads TGCAGTGCTCCGACTAGCGGGGGACGCGAGCAGTACTTC.

This sequence joins TRBV12-5 and TRBJ1-3; D is undetermined. CDR3 length: 14 residues. Between the trimmed V and J ends, which lost 3 bases and 0 bases, there was a span of 6 bases. Germline CDR1 and CDR2: LGHNT and FRNRAP. The CDR3 DNA follows: TGTGCTAGTGGTTTTACCAGCTCTGGAAACACCATATATTTT. It translates to CASGFTSSGNTIYF.

This chain uses TRBV14 with TRBJ2-7, with 9 bases that match TRBD2. CDR1 is SGHDN and CDR2 is FVKESK in the germline V gene. The CDR3 runs to 14 residues. J was trimmed by 8 bases and V by 1 base; bases with no gene match: 6. CDR3 sequence reads: CASSQGLAVFQQYF. Written as DNA, the CDR3 is TGTGCCAGCAGCCAAGGACTAGCGGTGTTTCAGCAGTACTTC. The entire variable domain, with the rest obtained from reference TRBV14 and TRBJ2-7, is as follows: EAGVTQFPSHSVIEKGQTVTLRCDPISGHDNLYWYRRVMGKEIKFLLHFVKESKQDESGMPNNRFLAERTGGTYSTLKVQPAELEDSGVYFCASSQGLAVFQQYFGPGTRLTVT.

As for this clonotype: A much larger clone sits a single nucleotide away, making a read error possible. The V gene is TRBV9, the J gene TRBJ2-2, with D uncertain. V shed 9 bases and J shed 1 base, with 16 bases lying between them. Germline V gene lookup returns CDR1 SGDLS and CDR2 YYNGEE. This CDR3 region has 15 residues. The CDR3 nucleotides read TGTGCCAACACCCGGACCACCGGGAACACCGGGGAGCTGTTTTTT. Its translation is CANTRTTGNTGELFF. Full variable domain (remainder filled in from reference TRBV9 and TRBJ2-2): DSGVTQTPKHLITATGQRVTLRCSPRSGDLSVYWYQQSLDQGLQFLIQYYNGEERAKGNILERFSAQQFPDLHSELNLSSLELGDSALYFCANTRTTGNTGELFFGEGSRLTVL.

This clonotype came up many times. The CDR3 sequence: CSASWGVRRGENEQYF. CDR3 DNA sequence: TGCAGTGCTAGTTGGGGTGTTAGAAGAGGGGAGAACGAGCAGTACTTC. The chain uses TRBV20-1 and TRBJ2-7, with D perhaps given as TRBD1 or TRBD2 (5 bases each). Germline V gene data show CDR1 as DFQATT and CDR2 as SNEGSKA (reference sequence). This CDR3 is built from 16 residues. Deletions cut 3 bases from V and 5 bases from J, with 23 bases between.

This clonotype was seen repeatedly, ten times or more. The rearrangement joins TRBV12-3 or TRBV12-4 to TRBJ1-5; 7 nucleotides line up with TRBD1. The V and J ends lost 3 bases and 1 base, in that order; junction bases with no gene match: 9. CDR3 length: 17 amino acids. CDR3 coding DNA: TGTGCCAGCAGTTTGGTAAAGGGGGCTGGAAGCAATCAGCCCCAGCATTTT. Protein sequence: CASSLVKGAGSNQPQHF.

This clonotype was counted ten times or more. This sequence joins TRBV5-1 and TRBJ2-7; TRBD2 aligns across 8 bases. The CDR3 covers 15 residues. CDR1 SGHRS and CDR2 YFSETQ come from the germline V gene. The junction had 7 bases not matched to a gene; V was cut back by 0 bases and J by 5 bases. The CDR3 is CASSLAASGGDEQYF. As DNA, the CDR3 is TGCGCCAGCAGCTTGGCCGCGAGCGGGGGCGACGAGCAGTACTTC.

This clonotype was seen only a few times. The chain uses TRBV5-4 and TRBJ2-3, with TRBD1 as a possible D gene (6 bases). V was clipped by 1 base and J by 5 bases, with 11 bases between them. Germline V gives CDR1 SGHNT, CDR2 YYREEE (reference sequence). The CDR3 sequence is 14 residues long. The CDR3 reads CASSLSRGEDTQYF. The CDR3 nucleotides read TGTGCCAGCAGCTTGAGCAGGGGCGAAGATACGCAGTATTTT.

In its sample, this clonotype was seen many times. The chain links TRBV7-2 to TRBJ2-7; the match to TRBD1 covers 7 bases. Germline assignment: CDR1 SGHTA and CDR2 FQGNSA. The length of the CDR3 is 16 residues. J was trimmed by 2 bases and V by 3 bases; bases with no gene match: 10. The CDR3 sequence: CASSLQPGQTTYEQYF. CDR3 sequence (DNA): TGTGCCAGCAGCTTGCAGCCGGGACAGACCACCTACGAGCAGTACTTC.

V is TRBV4-2 and J is TRBJ1-1; D is uncertain. Germline lookup yields CDR1 LGHNA and CDR2 YNFKEQ. V dropped 1 base and J dropped 8 bases, with 11 bases sitting between them. The length of the CDR3 is 13 residues. CDR3 residues: CASSQGGLEEAFF. CDR3 nucleotide sequence: TGTGCCAGCAGCCAAGGTGGACTGGAAGAAGCTTTCTTT.

This clonotype was seen only a few times. The genes are TRBV12-3 or TRBV12-4 and TRBJ2-2; possible D gene TRBD1, 5 bases. The CDR3 runs 15 residues. Trimming shortened V by 5 bases and J by 0 bases, and 10 bases separated the two germline ends. The CDR3 bases are TGTGCCAGCAGTCCAGGGCTCGCGAACACCGGGGAGCTGTTTTTT. This sequence encodes CASSPGLANTGELFF.

CDR3 bases: TGTGCCAGCAGCCCACGGATACACACAGATACGCAGTATTTT. Protein: CASSPRIHTDTQYF. V is TRBV11-2 and J is TRBJ2-3; D unclear. CDR3 size: 14 residues. V was clipped by 5 bases and J by 2 bases, with 11 bases between them. Germline values: CDR1 SGHAT, CDR2 FQNNGV. Full variable domain (missing parts from reference TRBV11-2 and TRBJ2-3): EAGVAQSPRYKIIEKRQSVAFWCNPISGHATLYWYQQILGQGPKLLIQFQNNGVVDDSQLPKDRFSAERLKGVDSTLKIQPAKLEDSAVYLCASSPRIHTDTQYFGPGTRLTVL.

CDR3 nucleotides: TGTGCCAGCAGATACCTTGATACGCAGTATTTT. Its protein is CASRYLDTQYF. The J gene is TRBJ2-3, the V gene TRBV6-5; D unclear. The CDR3 length is 11 residues. Between the trimmed V and J ends, which lost 6 bases and 6 bases, there was a span of 7 bases. Germline V gives CDR1 MNHEY, CDR2 SVGAGI.

In its sample, this clonotype was seen many times. This chain links TRBV7-9 with TRBJ2-6, with D perhaps TRBD1 or TRBD2 (5 bases each). V was pared by 11 bases and J by 4 bases, with 6 bases between. The CDR3 loop spans 11 amino acids. Germline V gene lookup returns CDR1 SEHNR and CDR2 FQNEAQ (reference sequence). The CDR3 DNA follows: TGTGCCGGGACCGGGGCCAACGTCCTGACTTTC. Translation gives CAGTGANVLTF. The variable domain in full, completed from reference TRBV7-9 and TRBJ2-6, reads DTGVSQNPRHKITKRGQNVTFRCDPISEHNRLYWYRQTLGQGPEFLTYFQNEAQLEKSRLLSDRFSAERPKGSFSTLEIQRTEQGDSAMYLCAGTGANVLTFGAGSRLTVL.

This clonotype has just a few counts. The V gene is TRBV7-2, the J gene TRBJ2-3, with D perhaps matching TRBD2 (6 bases). Germline V gene sequence: CDR1 SGHTA, CDR2 FQGNSA. The CDR3 runs to 15 residues. The V end lost 5 bases, the J end lost 0 bases, and 12 bases lay between the germline ends. The CDR3 sequence: CASSPTGESTDTQYF. Here the CDR3 DNA reads TGTGCCAGCAGCCCGACGGGGGAGAGCACAGATACGCAGTATTTT.

This clonotype was counted ten times or more. The chain's CDR3 is CASSPRVYEQYF. CDR3 bases: TGTGCCAGCAGTCCTAGGGTCTACGAGCAGTACTTC. The V call is TRBV12-3 or TRBV12-4, the J call TRBJ2-7, with D uncertain. Trimming stripped 5 bases from V and 3 bases from J, with 8 bases between. The CDR3 totals 12 residues.

This clonotype occurred a few times. The chain is built from TRBV3-1 and TRBJ1-6; D perhaps matches TRBD1 (5 bases). This CDR3 has 12 amino acids. V dropped 4 bases and J dropped 14 bases, with 12 bases sitting between them. CDR1 LGHDT and CDR2 YNNKEL come from the germline V gene (reference sequence). The CDR3 DNA is TGTGCCAGCAGCCCCCCTCTAGGGGCCCTCCACTTT. Amino acid sequence: CASSPPLGALHF.

This clonotype counts as medium-sized. The chain carries TRBV4-3 and TRBJ1-5, with TRBD1 matching 10 bases. CDR3 size: 17 residues. The V segment lost 1 base and the J segment 2 bases; nucleotides outside the gene matches: 5. Germline V lookup: CDR1 LGHNA, CDR2 YSLEER. The DNA for the CDR3 is TGCGCCAGCAGCCAAGGTCCGACAGGGGGCGGCAATCAGCCCCAGCATTTT. Amino acids: CASSQGPTGGGNQPQHF.

The sample holds one count of this clonotype. The chain links TRBV11-3 to TRBJ2-1; D gene unclear. The germline V and J ends were trimmed by 5 bases and 2 bases, with 7 bases remaining between them. The germline CDR1 and CDR2 sequences are SGHNT and YENEEA. This CDR3 has 13 amino acids. The CDR3 nucleotides read TGTGCCAGCAGCGTGAACGCCTACAATGAGCAGTTCTTC. It codes for CASSVNAYNEQFF.